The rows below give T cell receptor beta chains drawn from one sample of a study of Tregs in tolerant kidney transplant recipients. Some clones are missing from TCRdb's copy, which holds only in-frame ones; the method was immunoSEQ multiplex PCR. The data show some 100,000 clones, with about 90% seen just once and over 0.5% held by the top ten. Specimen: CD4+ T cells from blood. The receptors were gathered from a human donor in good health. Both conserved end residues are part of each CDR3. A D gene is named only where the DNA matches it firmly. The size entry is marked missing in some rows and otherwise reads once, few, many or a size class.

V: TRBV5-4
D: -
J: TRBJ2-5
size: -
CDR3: CASSFGDAETQYF
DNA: TGTGCCAGCAGCTTCGGGGATGCCGAGACCCAGTACTTC

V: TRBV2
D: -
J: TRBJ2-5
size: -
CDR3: CASSELETQYF
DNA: TGTGCCAGCAGTGAACTAGAGACCCAGTACTTC

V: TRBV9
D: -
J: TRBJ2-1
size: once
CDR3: CASSVEDEQFF
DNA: TGTGCCAGCAGCGTAGAAGATGAGCAGTTCTTC

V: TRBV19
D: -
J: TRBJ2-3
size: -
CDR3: CASSTSEGSTDTQYF
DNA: TGTGCCAGTAGTACTAGCGAGGGGAGCACAGATACGCAGTATTTT

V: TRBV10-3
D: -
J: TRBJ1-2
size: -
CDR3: CAISEAGDSGYTF
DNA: TGTGCCATCAGTGAGGCAGGAGATTCTGGCTACACCTTC

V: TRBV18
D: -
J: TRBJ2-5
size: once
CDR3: CASSKQGDQETQYF
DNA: TGTGCCAGCTCTAAACAGGGTGACCAAGAGACCCAGTACTTC

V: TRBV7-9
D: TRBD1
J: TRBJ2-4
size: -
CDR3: CASSPPGQRLAKNIQYF
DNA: TGTGCCAGCAGCCCTCCGGGACAGCGATTAGCCAAAAACATTCAGTACTTC

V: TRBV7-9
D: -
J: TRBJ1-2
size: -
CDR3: CASSLTGDGYTF
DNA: TGTGCCAGCAGCTTAACGGGGGATGGCTACACCTTC

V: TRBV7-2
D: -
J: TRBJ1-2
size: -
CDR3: CASSLSGGLALQPGYTF
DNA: TGTGCCAGCAGCTTAAGTGGGGGCCTCGCCCTCCAACCGGGCTACACCTTC

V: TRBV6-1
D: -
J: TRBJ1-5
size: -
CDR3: CASSDPEGVWNQPQHF
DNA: TGTGCCAGCAGTGACCCCGAAGGGGTATGGAATCAGCCCCAGCATTTT

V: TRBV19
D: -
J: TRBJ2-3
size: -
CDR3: CASSMSEPGRDTQYF
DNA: TGTGCCAGTAGTATGAGCGAACCGGGGAGAGATACGCAGTATTTT

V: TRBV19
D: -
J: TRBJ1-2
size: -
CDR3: CATAQGDYGYTF
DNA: TGTGCCACTGCACAGGGAGACTATGGCTACACCTTC

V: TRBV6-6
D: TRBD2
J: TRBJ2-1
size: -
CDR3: CASSHSSGRDNEQFF
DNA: TGTGCCAGCAGCCACTCTAGCGGGAGGGACAATGAGCAGTTCTTC

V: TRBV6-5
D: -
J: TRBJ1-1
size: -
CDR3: CASSYRGLNTEAFF
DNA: TGTGCCAGCAGTTATAGGGGATTGAACACTGAAGCTTTCTTT

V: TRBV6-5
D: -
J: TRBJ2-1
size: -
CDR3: CASSYDRDWYNEQFF
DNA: TGTGCCAGCAGTTACGATAGGGACTGGTACAATGAGCAGTTCTTC

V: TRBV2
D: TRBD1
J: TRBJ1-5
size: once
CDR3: CASSIDRGRGQPQHF
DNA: TGTGCCAGCAGTATTGACAGGGGGCGAGGGCAGCCCCAGCATTTT

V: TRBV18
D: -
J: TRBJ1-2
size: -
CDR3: CASSPNPTRYGYTF
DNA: TGTGCCAGCTCACCAAACCCGACGAGGTATGGCTACACCTTC

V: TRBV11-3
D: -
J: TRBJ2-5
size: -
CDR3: CASSLGRTVLETQYF
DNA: TGTGCCAGCAGCTTAGGTCGGACGGTTCTGGAGACCCAGTACTTC

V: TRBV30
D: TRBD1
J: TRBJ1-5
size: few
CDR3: CAWSRQGAEPQHF
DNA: TGTGCCTGGAGTCGACAGGGGGCTGAGCCCCAGCATTTT

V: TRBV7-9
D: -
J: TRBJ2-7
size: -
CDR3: CASSPLVSHIYEQYF
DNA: TGTGCCAGCAGCCCGCTGGTGAGTCATATCTACGAGCAGTACTTC

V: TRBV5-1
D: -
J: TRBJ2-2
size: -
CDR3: CASSLQTGRPGELFF
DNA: TGCGCCAGCAGCCTCCAGACAGGGAGGCCCGGGGAGCTGTTTTTT

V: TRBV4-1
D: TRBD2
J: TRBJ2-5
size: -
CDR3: CASSQDAGGTQETQYF
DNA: TGCGCCAGCAGCCAAGATGCGGGAGGAACCCAAGAGACCCAGTACTTC

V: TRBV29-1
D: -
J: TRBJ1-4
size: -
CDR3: CSAEQGGSEKLFF
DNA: TGCAGCGCCGAACAGGGTGGAAGTGAAAAACTGTTTTTT

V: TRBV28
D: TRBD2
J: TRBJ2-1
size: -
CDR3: CASTNPGLGYNEQFF
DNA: TGTGCCAGCACCAATCCGGGACTAGGTTACAATGAGCAGTTCTTC

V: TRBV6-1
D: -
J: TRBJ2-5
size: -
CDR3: CATCRSFWEETQYF
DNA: TGTGCCACCTGCCGGTCCTTTTGGGAAGAGACCCAGTACTTC

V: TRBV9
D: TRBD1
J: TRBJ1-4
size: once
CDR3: CASSVGGQTNEKLFF
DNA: TGTGCCAGCAGCGTGGGGGGACAGACTAATGAAAAACTGTTTTTT

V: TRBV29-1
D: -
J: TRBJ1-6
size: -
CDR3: CSVGGPGADSPLHF
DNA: TGCAGCGTTGGCGGGCCGGGGGCGGATTCACCCCTCCACTTT

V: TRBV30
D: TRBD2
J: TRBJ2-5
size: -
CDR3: CAWRSRLAERGTQYF
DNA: TGTGCCTGGAGGTCACGGCTAGCGGAGAGAGGGACCCAGTACTTC

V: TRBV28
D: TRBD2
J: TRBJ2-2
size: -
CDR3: CASSLVSGSGNGELFF
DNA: TGTGCCAGCAGTTTAGTTAGCGGGAGTGGGAACGGGGAGCTGTTTTTT

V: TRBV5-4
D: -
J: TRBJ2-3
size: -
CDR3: CASSLGARTSTDTQYF
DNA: TGTGCCAGCAGCTTGGGGGCCAGAACTAGCACAGATACGCAGTATTTT

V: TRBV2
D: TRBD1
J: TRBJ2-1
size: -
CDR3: CASYGTGGVNEQFF
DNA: TGTGCCAGTTACGGGACAGGGGGCGTAAATGAGCAGTTCTTC

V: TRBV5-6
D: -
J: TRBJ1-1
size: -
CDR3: CASSLGGGGARTEAFF
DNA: TGTGCCAGCAGCTTGGGCGGTGGAGGGGCGAGGACTGAAGCTTTCTTT

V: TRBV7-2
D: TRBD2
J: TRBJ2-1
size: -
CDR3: CASSFGAGAWEQFF
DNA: TGTGCCAGCAGCTTTGGTGCGGGAGCTTGGGAGCAGTTCTTC